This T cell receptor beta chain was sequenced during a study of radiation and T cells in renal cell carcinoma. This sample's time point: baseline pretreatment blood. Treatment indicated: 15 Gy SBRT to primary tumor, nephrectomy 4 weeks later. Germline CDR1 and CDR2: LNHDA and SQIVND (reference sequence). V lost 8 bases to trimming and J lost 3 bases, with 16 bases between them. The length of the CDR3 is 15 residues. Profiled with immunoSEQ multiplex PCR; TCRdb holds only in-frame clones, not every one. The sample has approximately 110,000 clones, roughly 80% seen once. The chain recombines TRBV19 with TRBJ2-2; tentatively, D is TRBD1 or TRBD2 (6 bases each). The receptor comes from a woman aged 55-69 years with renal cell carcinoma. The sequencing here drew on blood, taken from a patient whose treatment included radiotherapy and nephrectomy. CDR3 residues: CASSLRGRDTGELFF. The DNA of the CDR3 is TGTGCCAGTTCCCTTCGGGGGCGAGACACCGGGGAGCTGTTTTTT.